Below are 20 T cell receptor beta chains sequenced from a single sample in a study of T cell responses to AZD1222 COVID-19 vaccine. Libraries were prepared by immunoSEQ multiplex PCR; TCRdb keeps only in-frame clonotypes and omits some of them. The sample has about 130,000 clones; approximately 91% are singletons. The input for sequencing was peripheral blood, taken 28 days after the second AZD1222 dose. These receptor sequences come from an adult who received the AZD1222 COVID-19 vaccine.

This clone is a singleton in its sample. The chain recombines TRBV30 with TRBJ1-5; D perhaps matches TRBD1 (5 bases). V shed 0 bases and J shed 7 bases, with 7 bases lying between them. The CDR3 contains 12 residues. CDR1 is GTSNPN, CDR2 SVGIG, per germline (reference sequence). The CDR3 DNA follows: TGTGCCTGGAGTGTACGGGGCCAGCCCCAGCATTTT. Protein product: CAWSVRGQPQHF.

The V and J genes are TRBV3-1 (or the pseudogene TRBV3-2) and TRBJ2-7, with 11 bases aligning to TRBD2. This CDR3 is 16 amino acids long. Germline values: CDR1 LGHDT, CDR2 YNNKEL (reference sequence). V shed 2 bases, J shed 4 bases, and the junction held 7 bases outside the gene matches. The CDR3 DNA follows: TGTGCCAGCAGCCAAACTAGCGGGAGATCAAGGTACGAGCAGTACTTC. Translating gives CASSQTSGRSRYEQYF.

This clone occurred a few times. The rearrangement joins TRBV20-1 to TRBJ2-3; either TRBD1 or TRBD2 may fit D (5 bases each). V lost 6 bases to trimming and J lost 6 bases, with 10 bases between them. CDR3 length: 11 residues. Germline loops: CDR1 DFQATT, CDR2 SNEGSKA (reference sequence). The DNA of the CDR3 is TGCAGTGCGTTCTGGGGGGATACGCAGTATTTT. Translation: CSAFWGDTQYF.

The chain uses TRBV18 and TRBJ1-4; unclear D gene. This CDR3 is built from 14 residues. The V and J ends lost 3 bases and 8 bases respectively, with 13 bases between them. Germline V gene lookup returns CDR1 KGHSH and CDR2 LQKENI. This CDR3 reads CASSPIDDYEKLFF. The CDR3 DNA sequence: TGTGCCAGCTCACCTATAGATGACTACGAAAAACTGTTTTTT.

DNA for the CDR3: TGCGCCAGCAGCTCCGGACTAGCGGGATTCACAGATACGCAGTATTTT. This gives the protein CASSSGLAGFTDTQYF. The chain carries TRBV5-1 and TRBJ2-3; 12 nucleotides align to TRBD2. Germline lookup yields CDR1 SGHRS and CDR2 YFSETQ. The V segment lost 3 bases and the J segment 2 bases; nucleotides outside the gene matches: 4. This CDR3 contains 16 residues. The full variable domain, rest sourced from reference TRBV5-1 and TRBJ2-3, is KAGVTQTPRYLIKTRGQQVTLSCSPISGHRSVSWYQQTPGQGLQFLFEYFSETQRNKGNFPGRFSGRQFSNSRSEMNVSTLELGDSALYLCASSSGLAGFTDTQYFGPGTRLTVL.

The chain joins TRBV4-2 to TRBJ2-7, with 8 positions matching TRBD2. The CDR3 is made up of 16 amino acids. The ends lost 0 bases at V and 4 bases at J; junction bases unmatched: 8. Germline loops: CDR1 LGHNA, CDR2 YNFKEQ. CDR3 nucleotide sequence: TGTGCCAGCAGCCAAGAACTGGCTAGCGGGCTATACGAGCAGTACTTC. Residues: CASSQELASGLYEQYF.

The sample holds a few counts of this clone. The chain combines TRBV2 with TRBJ2-1, with a possible D match to TRBD2 (5 bases). The V and J ends lost 11 bases and 7 bases respectively, with 21 bases between them. This CDR3 spans 14 amino acids. CDR1 SNHLY and CDR2 FYNNEI come from the germline V gene. CDR3 region: CAGSTISIRNEQFF. CDR3 in DNA: TGTGCCGGCTCGACTATCAGTATAAGGAATGAGCAGTTCTTC.

This rearrangement joins TRBV6-5 to TRBJ1-3; possible D gene TRBD1, 6 bases. This CDR3 is built from 15 residues. The V and J ends lost 8 bases and 0 bases respectively, with 14 bases between them. CDR1 and CDR2 (germline): MNHEY, SVGAGI. The CDR3 nucleotides are TGTGCCAGCGGCTCGGACAGAAGCTCTGGAAACACCATATATTTT. Protein product: CASGSDRSSGNTIYF.

This clone was seen only once. This chain joins TRBV7-9 and TRBJ1-1, with 8 bases matching TRBD1. This CDR3 is 17 amino acids long. The germline CDR1 and CDR2 sequences are SEHNR and FQNEAQ (reference sequence). V was clipped by 6 bases and J by 3 bases; unmatched bases: 15. The CDR3: CASSFPASRGLDTEAFF. CDR3 nucleotide sequence: TGTGCCAGCAGTTTCCCGGCGAGCAGGGGGCTGGACACTGAAGCTTTCTTT.

The chain combines TRBV19 with TRBJ2-2; D is perhaps TRBD1 (6 bases). This CDR3 region has 14 residues. The ends were cut back, 7 bases at V and 7 bases at J, with 16 bases in the middle. From germline, CDR1 is LNHDA and CDR2 SQIVND (reference sequence). In DNA form, the CDR3 reads TGTGCCAGTATGCCACAGGGTATACACGGGGAGCTGTTTTTT. It encodes CASMPQGIHGELFF.

J is TRBJ1-1 and V is TRBV9; possible D gene TRBD1, 6 bases. The CDR3 is 15 amino acids. Germline assignment: CDR1 SGDLS and CDR2 YYNGEE. V was trimmed by 4 bases and J by 0 bases, leaving 13 bases between them. CDR3 protein: CASSLEGQLNTEAFF. Here the CDR3 DNA reads TGTGCCAGCAGCCTAGAGGGACAACTGAACACTGAAGCTTTCTTT.

J is TRBJ1-1 and V is TRBV7-8; D call uncertain. The CDR3 consists of 14 residues. CDR1 and CDR2 (germline): SGHVS, FQNEAQ. V lost 2 bases to trimming and J lost 0 bases, with 7 bases between them. Here the CDR3 reads CASSLRLMNTEAFF. The CDR3, as DNA: TGTGCCAGCAGCTTACGCCTTATGAACACTGAAGCTTTCTTT.

The V call is TRBV18, the J call TRBJ1-1; D is possibly TRBD1 (6 bases). Germline V lookup: CDR1 KGHSH, CDR2 LQKENI. CDR3 length equals 11 residues. V dropped 6 bases and J dropped 11 bases, with 13 bases sitting between them. CDR3 sequence: CASSLGGGAFF. The CDR3 coding sequence is TGTGCCAGCTCCCTCGGAGGGGGGGCTTTCTTT.

The rearrangement links TRBV12-3 or TRBV12-4 to TRBJ1-2; 8 bases match TRBD1. This CDR3 has 13 amino acids. The V gene end was trimmed by 2 bases and the J gene end by 5 bases; junction bases not matched to a gene: 1. The CDR3 DNA follows: TGTGCCAGCAGTTTACAGGGGGCTTATGGCTACACCTTC. Translated, it gives CASSLQGAYGYTF.

With regard to this clone: Relative to the germline gene, one junction end is altered; a read error may explain this. The chain employs TRBV4-1 and TRBJ2-7, with 11 bases that match TRBD2. Germline lookup yields CDR1 MGHRA and CDR2 YSYEKL. The CDR3 totals 11 residues. DNA of the CDR3: TGCGCCAGCAGCCAACGGGGACTAGCGGTCTTC. It encodes CASSQRGLAVF.

The chain joins TRBV3-1 (or the pseudogene TRBV3-2) to TRBJ2-5, with D possibly TRBD2 on 5 matching bases. This CDR3 contains 15 residues. V was shortened by 6 bases and J by 7 bases, with 21 bases between the two germline ends. Germline V gene lookup returns CDR1 LGHDT and CDR2 YNNKEL (reference sequence). CDR3 sequence (DNA): TGTGCCAGCAGTTCCGGGGAGAGGGAATACGGGACCCAGTACTTC. Amino acid sequence: CASSSGEREYGTQYF.

The chain is built from TRBV6-5 and TRBJ2-3; the D is unclear. The CDR3 spans 13 residues. Trimming pared 8 bases from V and 1 base from J, leaving 10 bases between. Looked up from germline, CDR1 is MNHEY and CDR2 is SVGAGI. The CDR3 here is CASSPSRTDTQYF. The CDR3 coding sequence is TGTGCCAGCTCCCCCTCACGCACAGATACGCAGTATTTT.

The V and J genes are TRBV7-9 and TRBJ2-1, with D possibly matching TRBD2 (5 bases). This CDR3 has 15 amino acids. Between the trimmed V and J ends, which lost 1 base and 3 bases, there was a span of 10 bases. Germline lookup yields CDR1 SEHNR and CDR2 FQNEAQ (reference sequence). The CDR3 region is CASSLGPSLYNEQFF. CDR3 nucleotide sequence: TGTGCCAGCAGCTTAGGCCCTAGCCTCTACAATGAGCAGTTCTTC.

This clone came up a few times. The chain links TRBV6-1 to TRBJ1-3, with D perhaps matching TRBD1 (5 bases). The V gene's germline CDR1 is MNHNS and CDR2 SASEGT. V was shortened by 4 bases and J by 0 bases, with 13 bases between the two germline ends. The CDR3 contains 16 residues. CDR3 in DNA: TGTGCCAGCAGTGTCGTGGGGGTCAGCTCTGGAAACACCATATATTTT. Translation gives CASSVVGVSSGNTIYF.

The chain links TRBV27 to TRBJ2-1, with D tentatively TRBD1 or TRBD2 (5 bases each). Trimming cost V 0 bases and J 0 bases, with 24 bases left between them. This CDR3 has 21 amino acids. Germline CDR1 reads MNHEY; CDR2 reads SMNVEV (reference sequence). The CDR3, as DNA: TGTGCCAGCAGTTTATCGCAGATTAGGGGTAGAACTAGTAGCTCCTACAATGAGCAGTTCTTC. Translating gives CASSLSQIRGRTSSSYNEQFF.